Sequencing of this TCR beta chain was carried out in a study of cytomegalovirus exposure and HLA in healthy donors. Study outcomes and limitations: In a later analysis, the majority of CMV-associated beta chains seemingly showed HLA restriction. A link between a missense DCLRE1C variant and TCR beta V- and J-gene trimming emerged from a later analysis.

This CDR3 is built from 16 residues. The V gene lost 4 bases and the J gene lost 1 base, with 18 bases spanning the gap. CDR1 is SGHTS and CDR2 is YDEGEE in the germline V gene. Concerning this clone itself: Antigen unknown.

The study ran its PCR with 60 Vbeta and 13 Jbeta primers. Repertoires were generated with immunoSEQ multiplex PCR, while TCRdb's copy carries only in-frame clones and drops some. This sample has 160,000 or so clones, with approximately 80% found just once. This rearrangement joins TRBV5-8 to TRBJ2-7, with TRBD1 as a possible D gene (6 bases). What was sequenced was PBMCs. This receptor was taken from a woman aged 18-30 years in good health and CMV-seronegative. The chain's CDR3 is CASSTEAYQGSYEQYF. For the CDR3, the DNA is TGTGCCAGCAGCACGGAAGCGTATCAGGGGTCCTACGAGCAGTACTTC.